The 15 T cell receptor beta chains listed next were all sequenced from one sample in a study of blood T cells in healthy people across ages. Primers used in a second PCR of about 7 to 12 cycles were a sample-barcoded 5' primer and a J-beta primer mix. MiXCR, applied by TCRdb to the 5' RACE reads, yields one record per CDR3 protein. This table holds around 800,000 distinct CDR3 sequences, around two thirds found once. Sequenced: blood. The receptors shown here come from a young man in good health.

The CDR3 coding sequence is TGCGCCAGCAGCTTGGTGGAGACTAGCGGCACAGAGACCCAGTACTTC. Protein product: CASSLVETSGTETQYF. This chain joins TRBV5-1 and TRBJ2-5; 9 bases align to TRBD2. J was trimmed by 4 bases and V by 0 bases; bases with no gene match: 7. The germline gives CDR1 SGHRS, CDR2 YFSETQ. This CDR3 is built from 16 residues. The full variable domain, its missing parts supplied by reference TRBV5-1 and TRBJ2-5, is KAGVTQTPRYLIKTRGQQVTLSCSPISGHRSVSWYQQTPGQGLQFLFEYFSETQRNKGNFPGRFSGRQFSNSRSEMNVSTLELGDSALYLCASSLVETSGTETQYFGPGTRLLVL.

V usage is TRBV20-1 and J usage is TRBJ2-1; maybe TRBD1 (5 bases). The V end was cut by 0 bases, the J end by 4 bases, with 13 bases between. This CDR3 is 15 amino acids long. Germline-derived CDR1 and CDR2 are DFQATT and SNEGSKA (reference sequence). This CDR3 is CSARDYQGGYNEQFF. CDR3 nucleotides: TGCAGTGCTAGAGATTACCAGGGTGGGTACAATGAGCAGTTCTTC.

The chain combines TRBV5-8 with TRBJ2-3, with D perhaps TRBD2 (6 bases). Germline-derived CDR1 and CDR2 are SGHTS and YDEGEE. The CDR3 is 15 residues long. V was trimmed by 3 bases and J by 1 base, leaving 12 bases between them. CDR3: CASSYGTWGTDTQYF. CDR3 nucleotides: TGTGCCAGCAGCTATGGGACTTGGGGCACAGATACGCAGTATTTT.

This clonotype was detected only a few times. The chain employs TRBV4-3 and TRBJ2-3; tentative D call: TRBD2 (5 bases). Germline assignment: CDR1 LGHNA and CDR2 YSLEER. V dropped 1 base and J dropped 2 bases, with 7 bases sitting between them. This CDR3 has 14 amino acids. The CDR3 coding sequence is TGCGCCAGCAGCCAAGGACTAAACACAGATACGCAGTATTTT. It codes for CASSQGLNTDTQYF.

V and J are TRBV12-3 or TRBV12-4 and TRBJ2-7, with 7 bases matching TRBD1. The J call may be incorrect, as the DNA end agrees better with TRBJ2-5. CDR3 length: 14 amino acids. The CDR3 DNA reads as TGTGCCAGCCAACCCTCGACAGGGAAAGAGACCCAGTACTTC. Amino acids: CASQPSTGKETQYF.

The chain has TRBV15 and TRBJ2-3; 11 bases are a match to TRBD2. CDR1 and CDR2 from the germline V gene are LNHNV and YYDKDF (reference sequence). V was pared by 4 bases and J by 2 bases, with 2 bases of the junction left unmatched. There are 15 residues in the CDR3. The CDR3 spells CATSKGLADTDTQYF. The CDR3 nucleotides read TGTGCCACCAGCAAGGGACTAGCGGACACAGATACGCAGTATTTT.

Details on this clonotype: Possible read error: a much larger clone is one base away. The rearrangement joins TRBV20-1 to TRBJ2-3; possibly TRBD1 or TRBD2 for D (5 bases each). Germline lookup yields CDR1 DFQATT and CDR2 SNEGSKA (reference sequence). Trimming shortened V by 5 bases and J by 5 bases, and 20 bases separated the two germline ends. The CDR3 has 15 residues. The DNA for the CDR3 is TGCAGTGCTGGAATAATGAGGGGTTTAGGAGATACGCAGTATTTT. Translating gives CSAGIMRGLGDTQYF.

The rearrangement uses TRBV6-2 or TRBV6-3 and TRBJ2-7; 7 bases line up with TRBD1. The V and J ends lost 4 bases and 0 bases, in that order; junction bases with no gene match: 9. The CDR3 is made up of 16 amino acids. The germline CDR1 and CDR2 sequences are MNHEY and SVGEGT. CDR3 protein: CASSFTPGQISYEQYF. The DNA of the CDR3 is TGTGCCAGCAGTTTCACCCCGGGACAGATCTCCTACGAGCAGTACTTC.

This clonotype was seen only a few times. This rearrangement joins TRBV14 to TRBJ2-3, with TRBD2 matching 9 bases. The V and J ends lost 4 bases and 1 base, in that order; junction bases with no gene match: 9. The germline CDR1 and CDR2 sequences are SGHDN and FVKESK. The CDR3 is 17 residues long. CDR3 nucleotide sequence: TGTGCCAGCAGCCGACCCCCTAAGCGGGGGGGCACAGATACGCAGTATTTT. It yields the protein CASSRPPKRGGTDTQYF.

The chain employs TRBV9 and TRBJ2-5; 8 bases are a match to TRBD1. The CDR3 has 14 residues. Germline trimming cut 3 bases from V and 3 bases from J; bases unmatched to any gene: 4. Germline loops: CDR1 SGDLS, CDR2 YYNGEE. CDR3 coding DNA: TGTGCCAGCAGCGACCGGGACAGGAAAGAGACCCAGTACTTC. This sequence encodes CASSDRDRKETQYF.

V is TRBV5-1 and J is TRBJ1-2, with D unresolved. Per germline, CDR1 SGHRS and CDR2 YFSETQ. The CDR3 has 16 residues. The ends were cut back, 3 bases at V and 2 bases at J, with 17 bases in the middle. For the CDR3, the DNA is TGCGCCAGCAGCTACCCCTTGGAGGGCGAGAACTATGGCTACACCTTC. As protein: CASSYPLEGENYGYTF.

The V and J genes are TRBV7-2 and TRBJ2-5; no clear D. The CDR3 has 14 residues. Germline assignment: CDR1 SGHTA and CDR2 FQGNSA. Trimming stripped 4 bases from V and 6 bases from J, with 15 bases between. CDR3 sequence reads: CASSSGRGGKTQYF. The DNA of the CDR3 is TGTGCCAGCAGCTCCGGTCGCGGCGGAAAGACCCAGTACTTC.

This CDR3 is CASNLEGTVNVLTF. The DNA for the CDR3 is TGTGCCAGCAACCTAGAGGGCACCGTCAACGTCCTGACTTTC. The chain couples TRBV7-9 to TRBJ2-6, with D possibly being TRBD2 (5 bases). CDR1 and CDR2 from the germline V gene are SEHNR and FQNEAQ (reference sequence). V was cut by 7 bases and J by 9 bases, with 16 bases left in between. This CDR3 is built from 14 residues.

This clonotype came up once. The chain recombines TRBV7-9 with TRBJ2-2, with a tentative D call TRBD1 (6 bases). Germline V gene sequence: CDR1 SEHNR, CDR2 FQNEAQ (reference sequence). CDR3 length: 15 residues. Trimming removed 0 bases from V and 3 bases from J, with 8 bases in between. CDR3 in amino acids: CASSLAGADTGELFF. The DNA of the CDR3 is TGTGCCAGCAGCTTAGCGGGGGCGGACACCGGGGAGCTGTTTTTT.

CDR3 nucleotide sequence: TGTGCCACCACGGCGGGTGGGACACTTTATGGCTACACCTTC. Its translation: CATTAGGTLYGYTF. The chain is built from TRBV15 and TRBJ1-2; the D gene is possibly TRBD1 (6 bases). The CDR3 is 14 amino acids. Germline loops: CDR1 LNHNV, CDR2 YYDKDF (reference sequence). V gave up 7 bases and J gave up 5 bases, with 17 bases separating them.